The sequence of this T cell receptor (beta chain) was determined in a study of circulating CD8 cells and anti-PD-1 response in melanoma (dated by TCRdb to the early 2020s). With regard to the full study: Nivolumab was given to patients intravenously at 3 mg/kg every 2 weeks. Of the 13 patients in the melanoma cohort, seven received anti-PD-1 as first-line therapy and six had prior targeted therapy or immunotherapy. Patients with complete or partial responses were classified as responders; those with stable or progressive disease (RECIST v1.1) as non-responders. The TCR repertoire analysis was performed on about eleven melanoma patients, comprising 7 non-responders and 4 responders. PD-1 on on-treatment samples was detected using a biotinylated anti-human IgG4 antibody. General conclusions and limits of the study: Experiments were generally performed without replicates because of limited material. The cohort included both treatment-naive and previously treated patients, and the authors noted that this mix could influence results. The published TCR repertoire comparisons relied only on baseline and M1 samples from a small cohort that had few responders. The DNEG repertoire had the highest diversity, the PD-1 and DPOS repertoires had similar and higher clonality, and the TIGIT repertoires had the lowest diversity. Repertoires were largely private between subsets, with under 7.5% of TRB clonotypes shared at M1; sharing was highest between DPOS and TIGIT. Since no tumor material could be accessed, the researchers instead assessed tumor reactivity using peptide assays on expanded sorted subsets.

This clonotype qualifies as medium-sized (0.01 to 0.1%). Its antigen target is currently unknown. There are no base qualities to consult, and no much larger clone falls within one base. Using a BD FACSAria II cell sorter, four subsets defined by PD-1 and/or TIGIT were sorted from live CD3+CD8+TCRalphabeta+ cells. Circulating CD8 T cells were sorted into four subsets by PD-1 and TIGIT expression to characterize their relevance to anti-PD-1 therapy response. For every sorted CD8 T-cell subset, sequencing covered both the TCR alpha and the TCR beta chains. Peripheral blood was collected at three points: before the first anti-PD-1 injection, after two injections and after four injections. Ficoll gradient centrifugation was used to isolate PBMCs right away. Until use, PBMCs were stored frozen in liquid nitrogen in RPMI containing roughly 20% FCS and around 9.2% DMSO. Thawed PBMCs were stained with a viability dye and antibodies against CD3, CD8alpha, TCRalphabeta, PD-1 and TIGIT. The RNeasy Kit was used to extract total RNA, and all samples came in with a RIN above 7.

V lost 2 bases and J lost 6 bases; the stretch between them is 6 bases long. The CDR3 starts with the cysteine, ends with the phenylalanine, and has 12 residues. Solely the CDR3 DNA is kept, with 36 bases framed from the first base. From the germline V gene (reference sequence), CDR1 is SEHNR and CDR2 is FQNEAQ. Reads for this sample came from a NextSeq 500. The QIAseq Immune Repertoire RNA Library Kit, Human TCR Panel was used to prepare TCR libraries from around 14 ng of total RNA. Sequencing of the TCR libraries was done on an Illumina NextSeq with a Mid Output V2 kit and asymmetric 261x41 paired-end reads. Each TCR library was diluted to around 4 nM, after which the TCR libraries were pooled, denatured and loaded at 0.95 to 1 pM. Regarding the original processing steps: The QIAGEN GeneGlobe Data Analysis Center was used to process TCR FASTQ files, and downstream analysis was done in R 3.5.2. Clonality was computed as one minus Shannon entropy normalized by the log of the number of unique productive sequences. TRA or TRB clonotypes differing in abundance between baseline and M1 were identified within each subset by Fisher exact tests at 5% FDR. Differentially abundant clonotypes were categorized as emerging, expanding, contracting or non-expanding/contracting. Morisita's overlap index was used to measure how much repertoires overlapped between patients. TCRdb reworked the public reads: Q25 trimming with fastp, MiXCR clone assembly, productive beta chains retained. CDR3 protein duplicates are merged, each entry listing the most common genes and DNA. These V and J calls are TCRdb output, not the study's own analysis. The sample table shows 600 to 650 distinct CDR3 sequences, and more than 9% are seen once. The ten most abundant clones make up roughly two fifths of the sample.

The TCR sequence derives from a human donor with melanoma. The chain couples TRBV7-9 to TRBJ2-3, with no D gene named confidently. The sample in question was CD8+ T cells from PBMCs, obtained at baseline or after one month of anti-PD-1 therapy (not recorded which). The sequence in DNA is TGTGCCAGCAGCTTACCCCGGGATACGCAGTATTTT. Protein translation: CASSLPRDTQYF.